This T cell receptor beta chain was identified during a study of cytomegalovirus exposure and HLA in healthy donors. Germline V lookup: CDR1 SGHNT, CDR2 YYREEE (reference sequence). V lost 2 bases to trimming and J lost 3 bases; unmatched junction nucleotides: 5. The CDR3 extends over 14 amino acids. The PCR made use of 60 Vbeta and 13 Jbeta primers. Clones were read by immunoSEQ multiplex PCR, and TCRdb kept only the in-frame ones, dropping some. Of 60,000 to 85,000 clones in the sample, just over 70% were seen once. The clonotype originates from a man in his fifties or sixties in good health and CMV-seropositive. V usage is TRBV5-4 and J usage is TRBJ2-7; TRBD2 matches 7 bases. Sequencing was carried out using PBMCs. This CDR3 reads CASSFGGNRYEQYF. The DNA for the CDR3 is TGTGCCAGCAGCTTCGGGGGGAATCGCTACGAGCAGTACTTC. Using reference TRBV5-4 and TRBJ2-7 for the parts outside the CDR3, the full variable domain is ETGVTQSPTHLIKTRGQQVTLRCSSQSGHNTVSWYQQALGQGPQFIFQYYREEENGRGNFPPRFSGLQFPNYSSELNVNALELDDSALYLCASSFGGNRYEQYFGPGTRLTVT.